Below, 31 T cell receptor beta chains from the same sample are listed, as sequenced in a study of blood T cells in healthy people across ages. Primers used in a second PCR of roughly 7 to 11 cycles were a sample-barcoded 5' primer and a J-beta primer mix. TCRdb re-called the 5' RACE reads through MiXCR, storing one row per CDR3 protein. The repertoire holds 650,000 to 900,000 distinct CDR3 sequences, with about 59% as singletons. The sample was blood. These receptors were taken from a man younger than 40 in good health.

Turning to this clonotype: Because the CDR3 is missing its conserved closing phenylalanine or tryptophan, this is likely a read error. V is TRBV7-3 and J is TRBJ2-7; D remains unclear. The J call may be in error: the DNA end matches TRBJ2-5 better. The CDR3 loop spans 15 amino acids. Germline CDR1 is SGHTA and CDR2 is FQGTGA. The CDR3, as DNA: TGTGCCAGCAGCTTAAGTGGCGGAGAGGTAGAGACCCAGTACTTA. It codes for CASSLSGGEVETQYL.

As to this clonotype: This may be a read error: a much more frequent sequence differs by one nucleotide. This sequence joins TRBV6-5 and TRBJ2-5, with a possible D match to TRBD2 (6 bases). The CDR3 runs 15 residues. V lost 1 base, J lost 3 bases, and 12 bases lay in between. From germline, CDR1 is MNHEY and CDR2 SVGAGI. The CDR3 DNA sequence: TGTGCCAGCAGTTACTGGCCGGGGGAGGAAGAGACCCAGTACTTC. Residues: CASSYWPGEEETQYF.

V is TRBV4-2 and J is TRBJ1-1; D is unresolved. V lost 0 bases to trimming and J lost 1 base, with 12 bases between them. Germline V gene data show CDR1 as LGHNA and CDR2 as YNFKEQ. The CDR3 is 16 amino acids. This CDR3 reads CASSQDLGSSNTEAFF. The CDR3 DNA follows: TGTGCCAGCAGCCAAGACTTAGGCAGTTCGAACACTGAAGCTTTCTTT.

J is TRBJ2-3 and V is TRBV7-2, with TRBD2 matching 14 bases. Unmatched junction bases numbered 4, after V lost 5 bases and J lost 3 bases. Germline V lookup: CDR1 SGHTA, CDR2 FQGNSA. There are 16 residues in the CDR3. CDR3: CASSPWTSGGTDTQYF. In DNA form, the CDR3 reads TGTGCCAGCAGCCCCTGGACTAGCGGGGGGACAGATACGCAGTATTTT. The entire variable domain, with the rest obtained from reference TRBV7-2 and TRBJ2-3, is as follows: GAGVSQSPSNKVTEKGKDVELRCDPISGHTALYWYRQSLGQGLEFLIYFQGNSAPDKSGLPSDRFSAERTGGSVSTLTIQRTQQEDSAVYLCASSPWTSGGTDTQYFGPGTRLTVL.

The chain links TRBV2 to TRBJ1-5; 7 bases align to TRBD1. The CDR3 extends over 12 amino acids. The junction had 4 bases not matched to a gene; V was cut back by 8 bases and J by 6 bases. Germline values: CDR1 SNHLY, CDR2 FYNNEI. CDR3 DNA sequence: TGTGCCAGCGGAGGGGGCGGTCAGCCCCAGCATTTT. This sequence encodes CASGGGGQPQHF.

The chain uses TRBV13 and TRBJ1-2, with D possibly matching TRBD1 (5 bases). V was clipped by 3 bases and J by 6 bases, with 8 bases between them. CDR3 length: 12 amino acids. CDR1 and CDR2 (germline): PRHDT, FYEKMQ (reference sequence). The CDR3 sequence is CASSFAQDGYTF. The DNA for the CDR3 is TGTGCCAGCAGCTTTGCACAGGATGGCTACACCTTC.

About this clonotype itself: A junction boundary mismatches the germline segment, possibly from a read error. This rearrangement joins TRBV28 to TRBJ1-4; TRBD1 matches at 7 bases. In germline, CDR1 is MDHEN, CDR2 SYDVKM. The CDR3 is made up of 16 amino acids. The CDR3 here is CTSSLFGQATNEKLFF. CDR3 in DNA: TGTACCAGCAGTTTATTCGGACAGGCAACTAATGAAAAACTGTTTTTT.

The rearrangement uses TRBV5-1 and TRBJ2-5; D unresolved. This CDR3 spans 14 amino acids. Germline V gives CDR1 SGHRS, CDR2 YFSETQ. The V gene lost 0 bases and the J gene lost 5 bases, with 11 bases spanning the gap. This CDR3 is CASSLGGPRETQYF. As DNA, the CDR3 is TGCGCCAGCAGCTTGGGAGGACCGCGGGAGACCCAGTACTTC.

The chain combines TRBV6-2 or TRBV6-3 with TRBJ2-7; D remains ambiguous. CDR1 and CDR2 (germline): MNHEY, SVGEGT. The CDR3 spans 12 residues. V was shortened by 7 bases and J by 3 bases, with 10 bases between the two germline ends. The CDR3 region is CASNGQIYEQYF. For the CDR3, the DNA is TGTGCCAGCAACGGCCAGATCTACGAGCAGTACTTC.

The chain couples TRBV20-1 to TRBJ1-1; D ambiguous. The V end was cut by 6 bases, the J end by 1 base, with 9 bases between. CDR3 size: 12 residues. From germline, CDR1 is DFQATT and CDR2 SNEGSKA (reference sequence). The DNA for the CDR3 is TGCAGTGCGAACCCCCCGAACACTGAAGCTTTCTTT. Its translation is CSANPPNTEAFF.

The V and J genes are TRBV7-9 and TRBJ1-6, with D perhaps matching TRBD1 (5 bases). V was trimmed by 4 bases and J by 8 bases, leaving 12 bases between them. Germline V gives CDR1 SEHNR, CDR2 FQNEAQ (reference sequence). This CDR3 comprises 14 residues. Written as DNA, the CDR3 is TGTGCCAGCAGCTCGGGTTGGGGGGATTCACCCCTCCACTTT. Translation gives CASSSGWGDSPLHF.

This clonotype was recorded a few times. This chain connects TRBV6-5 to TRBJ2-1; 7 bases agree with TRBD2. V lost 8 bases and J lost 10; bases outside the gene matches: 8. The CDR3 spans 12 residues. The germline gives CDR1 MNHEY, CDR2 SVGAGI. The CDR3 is CASRLASGEQFF. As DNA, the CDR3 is TGTGCCAGCCGACTAGCCTCAGGGGAGCAGTTCTTC.

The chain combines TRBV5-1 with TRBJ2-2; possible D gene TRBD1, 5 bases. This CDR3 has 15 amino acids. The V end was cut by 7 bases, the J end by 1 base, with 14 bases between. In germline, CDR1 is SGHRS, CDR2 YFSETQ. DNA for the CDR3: TGCGCCAGCGCTGGGGCTTTGCGGAACACCGGGGAGCTGTTTTTT. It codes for CASAGALRNTGELFF.

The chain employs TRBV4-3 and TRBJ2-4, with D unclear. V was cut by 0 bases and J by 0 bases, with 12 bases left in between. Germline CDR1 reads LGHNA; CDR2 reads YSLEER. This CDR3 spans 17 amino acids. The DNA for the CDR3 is TGCGCCAGCAGCCAAGAGGAGTCGCATGGAGCCAAAAACATTCAGTACTTC. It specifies CASSQEESHGAKNIQYF.

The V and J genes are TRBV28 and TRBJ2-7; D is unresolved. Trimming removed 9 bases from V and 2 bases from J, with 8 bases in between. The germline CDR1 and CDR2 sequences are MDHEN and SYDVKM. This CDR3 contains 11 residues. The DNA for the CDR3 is TGTGCCAGTCAGGATGCCTACGAGCAGTACTTC. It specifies CASQDAYEQYF.

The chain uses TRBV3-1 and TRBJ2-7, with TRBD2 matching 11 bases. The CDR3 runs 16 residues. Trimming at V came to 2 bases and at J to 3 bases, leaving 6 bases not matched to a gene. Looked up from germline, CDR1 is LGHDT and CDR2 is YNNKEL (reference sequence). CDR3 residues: CASSQLAGGKVYEQYF. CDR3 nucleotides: TGTGCCAGCAGCCAACTAGCGGGGGGCAAAGTCTACGAGCAGTACTTC.

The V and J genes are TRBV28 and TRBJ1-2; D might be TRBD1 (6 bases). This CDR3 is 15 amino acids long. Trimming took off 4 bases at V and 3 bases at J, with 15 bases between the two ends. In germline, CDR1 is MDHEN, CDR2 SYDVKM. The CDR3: CASSSPGAGDYGYTF. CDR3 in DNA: TGTGCCAGCAGTTCTCCCGGGGCAGGGGACTATGGCTACACCTTC.

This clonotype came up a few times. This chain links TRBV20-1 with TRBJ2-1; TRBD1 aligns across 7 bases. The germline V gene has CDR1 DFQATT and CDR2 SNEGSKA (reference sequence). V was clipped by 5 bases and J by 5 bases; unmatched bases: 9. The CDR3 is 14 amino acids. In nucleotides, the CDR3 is TGCAGTGCTCCACCTCTCGGGACAGACAATGAGCAGTTCTTC. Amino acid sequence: CSAPPLGTDNEQFF.

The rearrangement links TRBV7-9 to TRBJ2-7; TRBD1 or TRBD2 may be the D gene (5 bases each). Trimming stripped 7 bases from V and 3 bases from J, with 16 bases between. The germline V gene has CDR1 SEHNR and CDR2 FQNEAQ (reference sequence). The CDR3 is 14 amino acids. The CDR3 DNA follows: TGTGCCAGCACTGGGGCAGGGACCTTCTACGAGCAGTACTTC. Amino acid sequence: CASTGAGTFYEQYF.

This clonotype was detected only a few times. The chain's CDR3 is CSVGTGEQYF. The CDR3 nucleotides read TGCAGCGTTGGAACTGGGGAACAGTACTTC. V is TRBV29-1 and J is TRBJ2-7; no clear D. V was trimmed by 4 bases and J by 10 bases, leaving 11 bases between them. Germline lookup yields CDR1 SQVTM and CDR2 ANQGSEA. This CDR3 is 10 amino acids long.

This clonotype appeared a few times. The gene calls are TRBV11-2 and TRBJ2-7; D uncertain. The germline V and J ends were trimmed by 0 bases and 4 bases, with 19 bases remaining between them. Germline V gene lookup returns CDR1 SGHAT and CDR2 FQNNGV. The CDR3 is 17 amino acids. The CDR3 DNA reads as TGTGCCAGCAGCTTAGATGGGTCTCACAGTCGGCAATACGAGCAGTACTTC. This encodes CASSLDGSHSRQYEQYF. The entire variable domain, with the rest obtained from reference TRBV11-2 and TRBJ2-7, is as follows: EAGVAQSPRYKIIEKRQSVAFWCNPISGHATLYWYQQILGQGPKLLIQFQNNGVVDDSQLPKDRFSAERLKGVDSTLKIQPAKLEDSAVYLCASSLDGSHSRQYEQYFGPGTRLTVT.

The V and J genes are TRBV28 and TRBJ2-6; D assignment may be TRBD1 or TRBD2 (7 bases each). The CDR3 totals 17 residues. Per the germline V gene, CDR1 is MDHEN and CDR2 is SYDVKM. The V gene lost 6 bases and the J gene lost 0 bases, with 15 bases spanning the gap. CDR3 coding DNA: TGTGCCAGCAGGGGGGGGACAGTGAGCTCTGGGGCCAACGTCCTGACTTTC. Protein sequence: CASRGGTVSSGANVLTF.

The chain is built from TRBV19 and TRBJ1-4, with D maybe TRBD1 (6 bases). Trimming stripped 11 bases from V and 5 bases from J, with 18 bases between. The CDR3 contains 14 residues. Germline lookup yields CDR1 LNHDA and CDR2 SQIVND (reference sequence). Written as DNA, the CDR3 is TGTGCCGGGGGCGCCGGGACACCGAATGAAAAACTGTTTTTT. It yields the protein CAGGAGTPNEKLFF.

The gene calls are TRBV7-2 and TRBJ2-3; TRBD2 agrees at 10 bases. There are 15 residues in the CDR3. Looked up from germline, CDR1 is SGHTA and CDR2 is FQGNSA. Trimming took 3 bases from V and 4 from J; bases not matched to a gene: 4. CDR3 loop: CASSFPAGGPDTQYF. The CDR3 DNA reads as TGTGCCAGCAGCTTTCCAGCGGGGGGGCCAGATACGCAGTATTTT. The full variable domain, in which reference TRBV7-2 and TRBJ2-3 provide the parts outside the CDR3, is GAGVSQSPSNKVTEKGKDVELRCDPISGHTALYWYRQSLGQGLEFLIYFQGNSAPDKSGLPSDRFSAERTGGSVSTLTIQRTQQEDSAVYLCASSFPAGGPDTQYFGPGTRLTVL.

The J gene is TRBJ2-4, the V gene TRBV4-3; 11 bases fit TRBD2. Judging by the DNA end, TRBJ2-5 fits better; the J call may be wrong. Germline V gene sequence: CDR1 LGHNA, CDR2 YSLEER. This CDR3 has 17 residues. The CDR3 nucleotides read TGCGCCAGCAGCCAAGATCCTAGCGGGGGGCCGGGAAAGACCCAGTACTTC. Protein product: CASSQDPSGGPGKTQYF.

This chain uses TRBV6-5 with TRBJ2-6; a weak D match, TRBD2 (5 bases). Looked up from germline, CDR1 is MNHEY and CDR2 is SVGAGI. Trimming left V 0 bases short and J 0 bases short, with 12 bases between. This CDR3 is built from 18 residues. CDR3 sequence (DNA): TGTGCCAGCAGTTACTCAATCCTAGCTGGCTCTGGGGCCAACGTCCTGACTTTC. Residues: CASSYSILAGSGANVLTF.

Written as DNA, the CDR3 is TGTGCCAGCAGGCTCACGGGACAGAAAAACAATGAGCAGTTCTTC. It yields the protein CASRLTGQKNNEQFF. This chain uses TRBV14 with TRBJ2-1, with 7 nucleotides matching TRBD1. V gave up 6 bases and J gave up 5 bases; unmatched junction bases: 10. This CDR3 region has 15 residues. Germline values: CDR1 SGHDN, CDR2 FVKESK.

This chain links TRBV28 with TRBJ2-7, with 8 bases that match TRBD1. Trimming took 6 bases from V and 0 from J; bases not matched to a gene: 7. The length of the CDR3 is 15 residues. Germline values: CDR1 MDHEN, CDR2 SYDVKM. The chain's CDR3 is CASSWTGLSSYEQYF. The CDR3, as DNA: TGTGCCAGCAGCTGGACAGGGCTCAGCTCCTACGAGCAGTACTTC.

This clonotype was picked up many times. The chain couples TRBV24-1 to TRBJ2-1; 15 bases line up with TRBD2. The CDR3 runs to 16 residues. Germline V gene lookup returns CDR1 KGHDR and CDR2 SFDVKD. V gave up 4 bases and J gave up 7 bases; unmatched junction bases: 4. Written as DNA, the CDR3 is TGTGCCACCAGTGACCCGGGACTAGCGGGGGGAAATGAGCAGTTCTTC. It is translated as CATSDPGLAGGNEQFF.

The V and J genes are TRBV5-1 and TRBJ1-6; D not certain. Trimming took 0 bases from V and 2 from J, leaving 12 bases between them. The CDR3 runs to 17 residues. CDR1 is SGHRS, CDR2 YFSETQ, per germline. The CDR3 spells CASSLEGRGAYNSPLHF. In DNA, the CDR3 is TGCGCCAGCAGCTTGGAAGGGCGCGGGGCCTATAATTCACCCCTCCACTTT.

CDR3 sequence: CSAGGGFTEAFF. CDR3 DNA sequence: TGCAGTGCCGGGGGGGGGTTCACTGAAGCTTTCTTT. The chain links TRBV20-1 to TRBJ1-1, with D maybe TRBD1 (5 bases). Per the germline V gene, CDR1 is DFQATT and CDR2 is SNEGSKA (reference sequence). This CDR3 is built from 12 residues. V lost 6 bases and J lost 4, with 12 bases in between.